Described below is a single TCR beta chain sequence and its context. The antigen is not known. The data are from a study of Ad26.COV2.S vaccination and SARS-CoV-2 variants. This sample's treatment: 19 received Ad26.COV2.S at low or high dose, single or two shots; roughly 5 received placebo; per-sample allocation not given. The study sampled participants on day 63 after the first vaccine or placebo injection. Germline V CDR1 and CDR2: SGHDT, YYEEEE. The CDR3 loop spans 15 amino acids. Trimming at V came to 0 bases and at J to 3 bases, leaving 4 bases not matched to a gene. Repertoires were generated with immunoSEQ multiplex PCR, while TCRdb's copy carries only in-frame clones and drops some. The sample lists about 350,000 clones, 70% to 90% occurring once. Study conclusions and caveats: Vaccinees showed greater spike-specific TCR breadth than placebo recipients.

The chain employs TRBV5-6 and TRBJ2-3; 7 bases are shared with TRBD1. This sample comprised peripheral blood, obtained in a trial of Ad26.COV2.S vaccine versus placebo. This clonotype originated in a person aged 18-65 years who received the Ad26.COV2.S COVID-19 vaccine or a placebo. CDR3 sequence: CASSLVGTETDTQYF. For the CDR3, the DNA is TGTGCCAGCAGCTTGGTAGGGACAGAGACAGATACGCAGTATTTT.